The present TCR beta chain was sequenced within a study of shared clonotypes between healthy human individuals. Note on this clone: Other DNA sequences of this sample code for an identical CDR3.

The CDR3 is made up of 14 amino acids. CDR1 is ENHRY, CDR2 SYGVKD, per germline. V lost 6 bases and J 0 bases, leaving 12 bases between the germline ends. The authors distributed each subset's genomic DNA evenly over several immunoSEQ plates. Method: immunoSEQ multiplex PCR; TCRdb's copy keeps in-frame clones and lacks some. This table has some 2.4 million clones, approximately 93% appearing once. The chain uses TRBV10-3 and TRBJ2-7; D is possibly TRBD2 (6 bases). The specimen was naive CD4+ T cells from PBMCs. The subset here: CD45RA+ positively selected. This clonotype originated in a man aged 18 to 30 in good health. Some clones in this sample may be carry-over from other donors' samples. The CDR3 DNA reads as TGTGCCATCAGCGCCGGGACTGGCTCCTACGAGCAGTACTTC. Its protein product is CAISAGTGSYEQYF.